This T cell receptor beta chain was sequenced during a study of PD-1 blockade in classical Hodgkin lymphoma. Study-level points and caveats: Relapsed/refractory patients reportedly had lower baseline diversity than newly diagnosed patients.

Sequencing used immunoSEQ multiplex PCR; TCRdb keeps in-frame clones, though not all of them. The sample lists approximately 16,000 clones, 86% occurring once. Time point here: newly diagnosed, previously untreated cHL patient sample. Negative magnetic selection isolated CD4+ T cells from thawed PBMCs. It was PBMCs in newly diagnosed, untreated classical Hodgkin lymphoma that served as comparison. On this clone itself: No antigen is known for it.

Germline V lookup: CDR1 SGDLS, CDR2 YYNGEE. The CDR3 has 13 amino acids. V lost 10 bases and J lost 0, with 11 bases in between. The genes are TRBV9 and TRBJ2-1, with D tentatively TRBD2 (5 bases). The sequence derives from a human donor with classical Hodgkin lymphoma. The sequenced material came from CD4+ T cells from blood. The CDR3: CAGPGSSYNEQFF. CDR3 sequence (DNA): TGTGCCGGACCGGGGAGCTCCTACAATGAGCAGTTCTTC.